Shown below are 31 T cell receptor beta chains from a single sample sequenced in a study of cytomegalovirus exposure and HLA in healthy donors. This PCR relied on a set of 60 Vbeta primers and 13 Jbeta primers. The data were produced by immunoSEQ multiplex PCR, yet TCRdb's version contains in-frame clones alone and is incomplete. The sample yields some 160,000 clones, over 80% seen once. The specimen was PBMCs. The receptor source for this set is a male donor in good health and CMV-seropositive.

J is TRBJ1-4 and V is TRBV13, with TRBD1 as a possible D gene (6 bases). Trimming removed 4 bases from V and 2 bases from J, with 14 bases in between. The germline V gene encodes CDR1 PRHDT and CDR2 FYEKMQ (reference sequence). The CDR3 runs 16 residues. The CDR3 nucleotides are TGTGCCAGCAGCTCACGAGGGGGATCCACTAATGAAAAACTGTTTTTT. Protein product: CASSSRGGSTNEKLFF.

CDR3 loop: CASRGGRLSYEQYF. CDR3 DNA sequence: TGTGCCAGCAGAGGGGGACGGCTTTCCTACGAGCAGTACTTC. The chain carries TRBV27 and TRBJ2-7; a possible D gene is TRBD1 (6 bases). The CDR3 loop spans 14 amino acids. Germline V CDR1 and CDR2: MNHEY, SMNVEV (reference sequence). The V end lost 6 bases, the J end lost 1 base, and 13 bases lay between the germline ends.

This clone occurred once. The rearrangement links TRBV9 to TRBJ2-1, with TRBD1 identical over 7 bases. The ends lost 0 bases at V and 14 bases at J; junction bases unmatched: 11. The CDR3 is 14 residues long. Per the germline V gene, CDR1 is SGDLS and CDR2 is YYNGEE. In DNA form, the CDR3 reads TGTGCCAGCAGCGTAGGGAACAGGGGCCCCTACAAGTTCTTC. Protein sequence: CASSVGNRGPYKFF.

The chain employs TRBV27 and TRBJ2-1, with 7 bases lining up with TRBD1. Germline assignment: CDR1 MNHEY and CDR2 SMNVEV (reference sequence). The CDR3 runs to 14 residues. Trimming at V came to 3 bases and at J to 2 bases, leaving 1 base not matched to a gene. CDR3 sequence reads: CASSLTGPYNEQFF. The CDR3 DNA sequence: TGTGCCAGCAGTTTGACAGGGCCCTACAATGAGCAGTTCTTC.

V gene TRBV18 combines with J gene TRBJ1-3, with 7 bases matching TRBD1. Unmatched junction bases numbered 5, after V lost 5 bases and J lost 4 bases. Germline V lookup: CDR1 KGHSH, CDR2 LQKENI. The CDR3 is 14 amino acids. CDR3 in DNA: TGTGCCAGCTCAGAAGGGACAGTAGGAAACACCATATATTTT. Amino acid sequence: CASSEGTVGNTIYF.

The chain has TRBV7-8 and TRBJ1-1; D not certain. CDR3 length: 12 residues. Germline V gives CDR1 SGHVS, CDR2 FQNEAQ. Trimming left V 1 base short and J 6 bases short, with 6 bases between. DNA of the CDR3: TGTGCCAGCAGCTTAGTGGCAGCTGAAGCTTTCTTT. Encoded protein: CASSLVAAEAFF.

This clone has just a few counts. The chain employs TRBV27 and TRBJ2-5, with 11 bases that match TRBD2. The CDR3 has 17 amino acids. Trimming cost V 3 bases and J 3 bases; bases outside gene matches: 9. From germline, CDR1 is MNHEY and CDR2 SMNVEV (reference sequence). CDR3: CASSFLGTSGKKETQYF. In nucleotides, the CDR3 is TGTGCCAGCAGTTTTTTAGGGACTAGCGGAAAAAAAGAGACCCAGTACTTC.

The chain combines TRBV27 with TRBJ2-1; D is unresolved. The CDR3 has 13 amino acids. With 7 bases removed from V and 9 bases from J, the gap between germline ends came to 16 bases. Germline V gene lookup returns CDR1 MNHEY and CDR2 SMNVEV (reference sequence). The CDR3 DNA is TGTGCCAGCACATCGTTAGGAGCGTCTGAGCAGTTCTTC. It is translated as CASTSLGASEQFF.

V usage is TRBV4-1 and J usage is TRBJ2-3, with 9 bases identical to TRBD2. V was clipped by 0 bases and J by 4 bases; unmatched bases: 11. This CDR3 comprises 18 residues. Germline CDR1 is MGHRA and CDR2 is YSYEKL. The DNA of the CDR3 is TGCGCCAGCAGCCAAGATGCAACCCAGCGGGAGGCGGCAGATACGCAGTATTTT. Translation: CASSQDATQREAADTQYF.

The rearrangement links TRBV15 to TRBJ2-7; a weak D match, TRBD1 (6 bases). The V and J ends lost 1 base and 5 bases respectively, with 15 bases between them. The V gene's germline CDR1 is LNHNV and CDR2 YYDKDF (reference sequence). There are 15 residues in the CDR3. CDR3 sequence reads: CATSRAGQSVDEQYF. The CDR3 coding sequence is TGTGCCACCAGCAGAGCGGGACAAAGTGTAGACGAGCAGTACTTC. The entire variable domain, with the rest obtained from reference TRBV15 and TRBJ2-7, is as follows: DAMVIQNPRYQVTQFGKPVTLSCSQTLNHNVMYWYQQKSSQAPKLLFHYYDKDFNNEADTPDNFQSRRPNTSFCFLDIRSPGLGDTAMYLCATSRAGQSVDEQYFGPGTRLTVT.

The rearrangement links TRBV28 to TRBJ1-2; TRBD1 is a possible D gene (6 bases). The CDR3 contains 16 residues. Germline-derived CDR1 and CDR2 are MDHEN and SYDVKM. V lost 6 bases, J lost 6 bases, and 23 bases lay in between. CDR3 in amino acids: CASRLREQGGVNGYTF. The CDR3 nucleotides read TGTGCCAGCAGGCTTAGGGAACAGGGAGGGGTGAATGGCTACACCTTC.

In regard to this clone: The junction departs from germline at one end; a sequencing error may be responsible. The chain joins TRBV7-9 to TRBJ2-5; D is possibly TRBD1 (5 bases). CDR3 size: 14 residues. From germline, CDR1 is SEHNR and CDR2 FQNEAQ (reference sequence). The CDR3 sequence: CSSSPDSNQETQYF. The DNA for the CDR3 is TGTTCCAGCAGCCCAGACAGTAACCAAGAGACCCAGTACTTC. Looking up the rest from reference TRBV7-9 and TRBJ2-5 gives the full variable domain: DTGVSQNPRHKITKRGQNVTFRCDPISEHNRLYWYRQTLGQGPEFLTYFQNEAQLEKSRLLSDRFSAERPKGSFSTLEIQRTEQGDSAMYLCSSSPDSNQETQYFGPGTRLLVL.

For the CDR3, the DNA is TGTGCCAGCAGCCGGCGGGGGTTCACCTCTGGAAACACCATATATTTT. Its translation is CASSRRGFTSGNTIYF. The chain combines TRBV5-6 with TRBJ1-3; possible D gene TRBD1, 5 bases. The length of the CDR3 is 16 residues. Germline CDR1 reads SGHDT; CDR2 reads YYEEEE. Trimming cost V 4 bases and J 0 bases, with 14 bases left between them.

This chain connects TRBV2 to TRBJ2-1, with D tentatively TRBD1 (6 bases). Germline V lookup: CDR1 SNHLY, CDR2 FYNNEI. The germline V and J ends were trimmed by 10 bases and 8 bases, with 12 bases remaining between them. The CDR3 runs 11 residues. CDR3 in amino acids: CAIQGSDEQFF. The CDR3 DNA is TGTGCCATTCAGGGGTCGGATGAGCAGTTCTTC.

The rearrangement uses TRBV4-3 and TRBJ1-5, with 7 bases lining up with TRBD1. The trim removed 0 bases at V and 4 bases at J, leaving 9 bases unmatched. The V gene's germline CDR1 is LGHNA and CDR2 YSLEER. The CDR3 runs 17 residues. This CDR3 is CASSQDSTRGWNQPQHF. CDR3 coding DNA: TGCGCCAGCAGCCAAGATTCTACCAGGGGGTGGAATCAGCCCCAGCATTTT.

The chain links TRBV4-2 to TRBJ2-1; tentative D call: TRBD2 (5 bases). In germline, CDR1 is LGHNA, CDR2 YNFKEQ. The ends were cut back, 0 bases at V and 9 bases at J, with 6 bases in the middle. This CDR3 is built from 12 residues. This chain's CDR3 is CASSQEGSEQFF. In DNA form, the CDR3 reads TGTGCCAGCAGCCAAGAGGGGAGTGAGCAGTTCTTC.

J is TRBJ2-1 and V is TRBV9, with D possibly TRBD2 on 6 matching bases. V gave up 1 base and J gave up 0 bases, with 11 bases separating them. The V gene's germline CDR1 is SGDLS and CDR2 YYNGEE. The length of the CDR3 is 16 residues. As DNA, the CDR3 is TGTGCCAGCAGCGTACGATCGGGACTCTCCTACAATGAGCAGTTCTTC. It specifies CASSVRSGLSYNEQFF.

This clone has a single count. The V gene is TRBV5-1, the J gene TRBJ2-3; 14 bases fit TRBD2. Germline trimming cut 4 bases from V and 3 bases from J; bases unmatched to any gene: 4. The germline gives CDR1 SGHRS, CDR2 YFSETQ. The CDR3 sequence is 16 residues long. CDR3 sequence: CASSTGTSGRTDTQYF. CDR3 sequence (DNA): TGCGCCAGCAGCACCGGGACTAGCGGGAGAACAGATACGCAGTATTTT. The full variable domain, in which reference TRBV5-1 and TRBJ2-3 provide the parts outside the CDR3, is KAGVTQTPRYLIKTRGQQVTLSCSPISGHRSVSWYQQTPGQGLQFLFEYFSETQRNKGNFPGRFSGRQFSNSRSEMNVSTLELGDSALYLCASSTGTSGRTDTQYFGPGTRLTVL.

The J gene is TRBJ2-3, the V gene TRBV30, with 8 bases identical to TRBD2. CDR1 and CDR2 from the germline V gene are GTSNPN and SVGIG (reference sequence). The ends lost 2 bases at V and 5 bases at J; junction bases unmatched: 12. The CDR3 covers 16 residues. The CDR3 DNA is TGTGCCTGGAGTCCGGGACTAGAAGTGACCCAAGATACGCAGTATTTT. Translation: CAWSPGLEVTQDTQYF.

This chain joins TRBV6-5 and TRBJ1-1, with D maybe TRBD1 (6 bases). The germline CDR1 and CDR2 sequences are MNHEY and SVGAGI. This CDR3 region has 14 residues. Trimming shortened V by 5 bases and J by 0 bases, and 10 bases separated the two germline ends. The CDR3, as DNA: TGTGCCAGCAGTCGGACAGAGATGAACACTGAAGCTTTCTTT. Protein: CASSRTEMNTEAFF.

The chain recombines TRBV19 with TRBJ2-2, with TRBD1 matching 11 bases. The V segment lost 10 bases and the J segment 5 bases; nucleotides outside the gene matches: 6. The CDR3 length is 14 residues. Germline CDR1 reads LNHDA; CDR2 reads SQIVND (reference sequence). This chain's CDR3 is CATYGQGATGELFF. The CDR3 DNA is TGTGCCACTTATGGACAGGGGGCGACCGGGGAGCTGTTTTTT.

This sequence joins TRBV5-4 and TRBJ1-1, with D possibly matching TRBD1 (5 bases). CDR1 SGHNT and CDR2 YYREEE come from the germline V gene (reference sequence). The V and J ends lost 7 bases and 1 base respectively, with 11 bases between them. The CDR3 spans 13 residues. This CDR3 reads CASSQDTNTEAFF. CDR3 coding DNA: TGTGCCAGCTCCCAGGACACGAACACTGAAGCTTTCTTT.

This clone has just a few counts. V is TRBV4-3 and J is TRBJ1-6; D gene ambiguous. The CDR3 has 14 residues. CDR1 and CDR2 (germline): LGHNA, YSLEER. V was clipped by 3 bases and J by 11 bases, with 14 bases between them. For the CDR3, the DNA is TGCGCCAGCAGCCATACCGGAGTCACGGCACCCCTCCACTTT. Residues: CASSHTGVTAPLHF.

The chain employs TRBV6-1 and TRBJ2-1, with no clear D. V was cut by 4 bases and J by 4 bases, with 14 bases left in between. This CDR3 contains 15 residues. In germline, CDR1 is MNHNS, CDR2 SASEGT. The CDR3 spells CASSGWPPQYNEQFF. CDR3 nucleotide sequence: TGTGCCAGCAGTGGATGGCCCCCCCAATACAATGAGCAGTTCTTC.

V and J are TRBV27 and TRBJ2-1; TRBD1 matches 10 bases. Germline loops: CDR1 MNHEY, CDR2 SMNVEV (reference sequence). This CDR3 is built from 15 residues. Germline trimming cut 2 bases from V and 7 bases from J; bases unmatched to any gene: 5. For the CDR3, the DNA is TGTGCCAGCAGTTTAAGACAGGGGGCTGGGAATGAGCAGTTCTTC. This translates into CASSLRQGAGNEQFF.

CDR3 region: CSVGEGENTEAFF. The CDR3 DNA follows: TGCAGCGTTGGGGAGGGTGAGAACACTGAAGCTTTCTTT. The chain links TRBV29-1 to TRBJ1-1; D uncertain. The germline gives CDR1 SQVTM, CDR2 ANQGSEA. With 4 bases removed from V and 1 base from J, the gap between germline ends came to 10 bases. This CDR3 is built from 13 residues.

The chain carries TRBV19 and TRBJ1-6; 8 positions agree with TRBD1. This CDR3 is 15 amino acids long. V shed 3 bases, J shed 6 bases, and the junction held 4 bases outside the gene matches. The V gene's germline CDR1 is LNHDA and CDR2 SQIVND (reference sequence). The CDR3: CASSIKTGANSPLHF. In nucleotides, the CDR3 is TGTGCCAGTAGTATCAAGACAGGGGCTAATTCACCCCTCCACTTT. Looking up the rest from reference TRBV19 and TRBJ1-6 gives the full variable domain: DGGITQSPKYLFRKEGQNVTLSCEQNLNHDAMYWYRQDPGQGLRLIYYSQIVNDFQKGDIAEGYSVSREKKESFPLTVTSAQKNPTAFYLCASSIKTGANSPLHFGNGTRLTVT.

The DNA for the CDR3 is TGTGCCAGCAGCTTAGGAGGCGTTTCACCCCTCCACTTT. Translating gives CASSLGGVSPLHF. The rearrangement uses TRBV7-2 and TRBJ1-6; no definite D call. V lost 1 base and J lost 9, with 7 bases in between. Looked up from germline, CDR1 is SGHTA and CDR2 is FQGNSA. This CDR3 region has 13 residues.

About this clone itself: At one end the junction does not follow the germline gene, possibly because of a read error. This sequence joins TRBV7-9 and TRBJ1-6, with no clear D. Germline CDR1 SEHNR, CDR2 FQNEAQ (reference sequence). CDR3 size: 15 residues. CDR3 DNA sequence: TGTTCCAGCAGCTTATTCGTCCAGGCGAACTCACCCCTCCACTTT. Translation gives CSSSLFVQANSPLHF.

This clone showed up just a few times. CDR3 amino acids: CASSLGIAGSGANVLTF. The DNA for the CDR3 is TGTGCCAGCAGCTTAGGCATAGCAGGGTCTGGGGCCAACGTCCTGACTTTC. This chain joins TRBV7-2 and TRBJ2-6; D is perhaps TRBD1 (5 bases). Trimming left V 1 base short and J 1 base short, with 11 bases between. Germline values: CDR1 SGHTA, CDR2 FQGNSA. The CDR3 is 17 amino acids.

In this sample, this clone turned up a few times. The CDR3: CATTRPRGGHQETQYF. CDR3 bases: TGTGCCACAACTAGACCCCGCGGGGGACATCAAGAGACCCAGTACTTC. This chain connects TRBV2 to TRBJ2-5; D perhaps matches TRBD2 (7 bases). The germline V and J ends were trimmed by 10 bases and 2 bases, with 23 bases remaining between them. Germline V gene data show CDR1 as SNHLY and CDR2 as FYNNEI. The CDR3 totals 16 residues.